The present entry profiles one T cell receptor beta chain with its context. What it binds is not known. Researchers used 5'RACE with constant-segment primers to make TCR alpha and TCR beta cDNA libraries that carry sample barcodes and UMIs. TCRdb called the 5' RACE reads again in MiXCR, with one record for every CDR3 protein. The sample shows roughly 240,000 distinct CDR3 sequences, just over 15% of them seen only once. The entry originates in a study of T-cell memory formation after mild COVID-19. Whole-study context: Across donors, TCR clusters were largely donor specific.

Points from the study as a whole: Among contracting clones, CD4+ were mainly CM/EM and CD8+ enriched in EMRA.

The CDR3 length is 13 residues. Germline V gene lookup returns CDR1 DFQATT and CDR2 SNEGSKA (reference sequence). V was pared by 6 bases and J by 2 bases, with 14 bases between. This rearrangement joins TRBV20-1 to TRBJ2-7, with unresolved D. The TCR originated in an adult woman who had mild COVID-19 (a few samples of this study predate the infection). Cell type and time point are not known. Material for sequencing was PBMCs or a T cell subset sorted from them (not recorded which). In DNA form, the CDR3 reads TGCAGTGCCGTTGAACCCCAAACCTACGAGCAGTACTTC. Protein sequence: CSAVEPQTYEQYF.